Listed below are T cell receptor beta chains from one sample, sequenced in a study of blood T cell repertoires in COVID-19. TCRdb's table, derived via immunoSEQ multiplex PCR, lists solely in-frame clones and lacks some. The sample carries 150,000 to 200,000 clones, approximately 80% recorded once. The sequencing sample was made of peripheral blood. The receptors derive from a woman aged 80 or over with acute or convalescent COVID-19. Each CDR3 is given with its conserved first and last residue. A D gene is named only where the DNA matches it firmly. Only some rows state a clone size, as once, few, many or a class for expanded clones.

>.|TRBV5-1|.|TRBJ1-1
TGCGCCAGCAGCTTGGCTTCTATGAACACTGAAGCTTTCTTT
CASSLASMNTEAFF
>TRBD2|TRBV7-9|few|TRBJ2-3
TGTGCCAGCAGCTATGGCCCGGGACTAGCGGGAAATACGCAGTATTTT
CASSYGPGLAGNTQYF
>TRBD2|TRBV6-1|.|TRBJ2-5
TGTGCCAGCAGTGCGCACCTACTAGCGGGAGGCCAAGAGACCCAGTACTTC
CASSAHLLAGGQETQYF
>TRBD1|TRBV11-2|.|TRBJ2-7
TGTGCCAGCAGCTCCCATGGGACAGGGGGTTTCTACGAGCAGTACTTC
CASSSHGTGGFYEQYF
>TRBD1|TRBV18|few|TRBJ1-3
TGTGCCAGCTCAGCCGACAGGGTTGGAAACACCATATATTTT
CASSADRVGNTIYF
>TRBD2|TRBV3-1/TRBV3-2|.|TRBJ2-7
TGTGCCAGCAGCTACTGGCGGGAGGGCCCGGACGAGCAGTACTTC
CASSYWREGPDEQYF
>.|TRBV29-1|few|TRBJ1-5
TGCAGCGTGGCCATGGGGCCCGGCCAGCCCCAGCATTTT
CSVAMGPGQPQHF
>.|TRBV3-1/TRBV3-2|.|TRBJ1-4
TGTGCCAGCAGCCTCTTATATGCAACTAATGAAAAACTGTTTTTT
CASSLLYATNEKLFF
>.|TRBV2|.|TRBJ2-7
TGTGCCAGCAGTCGCAGCTACGAGCAGTACTTC
CASSRSYEQYF
>TRBD1|TRBV12-3/TRBV12-4|.|TRBJ2-7
TGTGCCAGCCGAGACAGGGATTTCGAGCAGTACTTC
CASRDRDFEQYF
>.|TRBV6-1|.|TRBJ2-5
TGTGCCAGCAGTGAAGCAGACAGGGCGGGGGAGACCCAGTACTTC
CASSEADRAGETQYF
>.|TRBV29-1|.|TRBJ2-1
TGCAGCGTTGATCAAGGGGGAGCCTACAATGAGCAGTTCTTC
CSVDQGGAYNEQFF
>.|TRBV6-5|.|TRBJ2-1
TGTGCCAGCAGTTACTCGACCCGGGGTGAGCAGTTCTTC
CASSYSTRGEQFF
>TRBD1|TRBV5-6|.|TRBJ1-3
TGTGCCAGCAGCCCACAGGGGAGCTCTGGAAACACCATATATTTT
CASSPQGSSGNTIYF
>TRBD2|TRBV9|.|TRBJ2-3
TGTGCCAGCAGCGGCCGACTAGCGGGCCATAGATCGATGGCAGATACGCAGTATTTT
CASSGRLAGHRSMADTQYF
>TRBD1|TRBV12-3/TRBV12-4|.|TRBJ1-1
TGTGCCAGCAGTGTACGGACAGGGCCAGCTTTCTTT
CASSVRTGPAFF
>.|TRBV7-2|.|TRBJ1-5
TGTGCCAGCAGCTTATTGTTCTATAGCAATCAGCCCCAGCATTTT
CASSLLFYSNQPQHF
>TRBD2|TRBV5-5|.|TRBJ2-1
TGTGCCAGCCTGAAAGCGGGAGTGGTGGGTGAGCAGTTCTTC
CASLKAGVVGEQFF